This T cell receptor beta chain was profiled in a study of cytomegalovirus exposure and HLA in healthy donors. The study, taken as a whole, reports: Listed as cytomegalovirus-associated were 164 TCR beta chains.

Profiled with immunoSEQ multiplex PCR; TCRdb holds only in-frame clones, not every one. The table lists about 140,000 clones, roughly 90% of them singletons. This CDR3 contains 15 residues. Trimming removed 0 bases from V and 8 bases from J; junction bases left unmatched: 2. In germline, CDR1 is SGHRS, CDR2 YFSETQ. Remarks on this clone: Its antigen is as yet unknown.

The sequence came from a man between 18 and 29 years old in good health and CMV-seronegative. V is TRBV5-1 and J is TRBJ2-1; TRBD2 aligns across 13 bases. Source material: PBMCs. The CDR3 reads CASSLGLAGGDEQFF. CDR3 bases: TGCGCCAGCAGCTTGGGACTAGCGGGAGGTGATGAGCAGTTCTTC.